A single sample gave rise to the 30 T cell receptor beta chains below, sequenced in a study of OX40 agonist ivuxolimab in advanced cancers. The library was produced with the immunoSEQ multiplex PCR assay. TCRdb obtained this table from immuneACCESS and retained in-frame rearrangements with V and J assigned. These tables miss some clones; where compared with another copy, unresolved V genes account for less than half of the shortfall, and the remainder is unexplained. The sample contains more than 75,000 clones, around 84% of them found a single time. The top ten hold roughly 1.1% of the sample. The source material was CD4+ or CD8+ T cells sorted from blood, sampled in a trial of the OX40 agonist ivuxolimab. All receptors come from an adult with an advanced solid tumor such as melanoma, head and neck, liver or kidney cancer.

The chain employs TRBV4-3 and TRBJ1-1; 9 nucleotides line up with TRBD1. This CDR3 is 16 amino acids long. Unmatched junction bases numbered 12, after V lost 6 bases and J lost 4 bases. Germline CDR1 and CDR2: LGHNA and YSLEER. The CDR3 region is CASRQHRGRGGTEAFF. As DNA, the CDR3 is TGCGCCAGCAGGCAACACAGGGGGCGCGGGGGCACTGAAGCTTTCTTT.

The chain carries TRBV11-2 and TRBJ1-1, with 7 bases lining up with TRBD1. The CDR3 has 17 amino acids. Germline V gene data show CDR1 as SGHAT and CDR2 as FQNNGV. V was clipped by 1 base and J by 4 bases; unmatched bases: 12. CDR3 sequence (DNA): TGTGCCAGCAGCTTAGCTTTTAGGGGGCAACTGAGCACTGAAGCTTTCTTT. Translating it yields CASSLAFRGQLSTEAFF.

This chain joins TRBV19 and TRBJ2-7; 9 bases map to TRBD2. Germline V lookup: CDR1 LNHDA, CDR2 SQIVND (reference sequence). The trim removed 2 bases at V and 3 bases at J, leaving 5 bases unmatched. This CDR3 region has 15 residues. In DNA, the CDR3 is TGTGCCAGTAGTATAATTAGCGGGGGATTCTACGAGCAGTACTTC. Its translation: CASSIISGGFYEQYF.

The chain links TRBV5-1 to TRBJ2-1, with 11 bases lining up with TRBD2. V was pared by 6 bases and J by 7 bases, with 6 bases of the junction left unmatched. The V gene's germline CDR1 is SGHRS and CDR2 YFSETQ. There are 14 residues in the CDR3. In DNA form, the CDR3 reads TGCGCCAGCACGACTAGCGGGGTGGCGAATGAGCAGTTCTTC. The encoded protein is CASTTSGVANEQFF.

The CDR3 here is CASSFQGPGNQPQHF. CDR3 nucleotides: TGTGCCAGCAGCTTCCAGGGGCCGGGCAATCAGCCCCAGCATTTT. V is TRBV5-4 and J is TRBJ1-5, with D perhaps TRBD1 (6 bases). Germline V lookup: CDR1 SGHNT, CDR2 YYREEE (reference sequence). This CDR3 contains 15 residues. V was pared by 2 bases and J by 2 bases, with 11 bases between.

The V and J genes are TRBV7-2 and TRBJ2-7, with no clear D. Trimming took 3 bases from V and 2 from J, leaving 11 bases between them. The V gene's germline CDR1 is SGHTA and CDR2 FQGNSA. This CDR3 has 14 amino acids. CDR3 loop: CASSFLDGPYEQYF. The DNA of the CDR3 is TGTGCCAGCAGCTTCTTGGACGGCCCCTACGAGCAGTACTTC.

This chain links TRBV9 with TRBJ2-2; D gene uncertain. Trimming took off 2 bases at V and 10 bases at J, with 12 bases between the two ends. In germline, CDR1 is SGDLS, CDR2 YYNGEE. CDR3 length: 13 amino acids. CDR3 DNA sequence: TGTGCCAGCAGCGTCCACGGGTCTGAGGAGCTGTTTTTT. Translating gives CASSVHGSEELFF.

CDR3 loop: CASSPPGLGTYTQYF. CDR3 coding DNA: TGTGCCAGCTCACCACCGGGACTAGGAACTTATACGCAGTATTTT. This chain links TRBV18 with TRBJ2-3; 8 bases map to TRBD2. CDR1 is KGHSH, CDR2 LQKENI, per germline. V trimming: 0 bases; J trimming: 7 bases; junction bases outside the gene matches: 6. CDR3 length equals 15 residues.

This rearrangement joins TRBV10-3 to TRBJ1-3; D gene uncertain. The germline CDR1 and CDR2 sequences are ENHRY and SYGVKD. This CDR3 has 13 amino acids. V was cut by 6 bases and J by 0 bases, with 6 bases left in between. The CDR3 reads CAIRGPSGNTIYF. The DNA of the CDR3 is TGTGCCATCAGGGGCCCCTCTGGAAACACCATATATTTT.

This chain uses TRBV6-5 with TRBJ1-4; D is unclear. The CDR3 totals 14 residues. V shed 3 bases and J shed 0 bases, with 5 bases lying between them. CDR1 is MNHEY, CDR2 SVGAGI, per germline. The chain's CDR3 is CASSYYTTNEKLFF. The CDR3 DNA reads as TGTGCCAGCAGTTATTATACAACTAATGAAAAACTGTTTTTT.

The chain carries TRBV5-1 and TRBJ2-6; TRBD1 aligns across 8 bases. Per the germline V gene, CDR1 is SGHRS and CDR2 is YFSETQ. This CDR3 has 18 amino acids. The trim removed 0 bases at V and 4 bases at J, leaving 9 bases unmatched. The CDR3 region is CASSLGAGGSTGANVLTF. CDR3 bases: TGCGCCAGCAGCTTGGGAGCAGGGGGCTCAACGGGGGCCAACGTCCTGACTTTC.

The sample holds one count of this clone. This rearrangement joins TRBV6-1 to TRBJ1-1, with D possibly matching TRBD1 (6 bases). This CDR3 spans 14 amino acids. Trimming shortened V by 5 bases and J by 4 bases, and 14 bases separated the two germline ends. CDR1 and CDR2 from the germline V gene are MNHNS and SASEGT. The CDR3 loop reads CASSFRGGSTEAFF. The CDR3 DNA sequence: TGTGCCAGCAGTTTTCGAGGGGGGAGCACTGAAGCTTTCTTT.

The chain is built from TRBV6-5 and TRBJ1-5, with D unclear. The V end was cut by 5 bases, the J end by 5 bases, with 7 bases between. This CDR3 is built from 12 residues. Germline V lookup: CDR1 MNHEY, CDR2 SVGAGI. The CDR3 loop is CASSSPDQPQHF. CDR3 coding DNA: TGTGCCAGCAGTAGCCCGGATCAGCCCCAGCATTTT.

The chain carries TRBV4-2 and TRBJ1-4; D is unresolved. The CDR3 covers 17 residues. The V end lost 1 base, the J end lost 0 bases, and 12 bases lay between the germline ends. Germline-derived CDR1 and CDR2 are LGHNA and YNFKEQ. This CDR3 is CASSQGLPGTTNEKLFF. In DNA form, the CDR3 reads TGTGCCAGCAGCCAAGGGCTACCCGGGACAACTAATGAAAAACTGTTTTTT.

The chain uses TRBV6-1 and TRBJ2-1; D is possibly TRBD1 (6 bases). Trimming removed 1 base from V and 3 bases from J, with 10 bases in between. From germline, CDR1 is MNHNS and CDR2 SASEGT. The CDR3 loop spans 15 amino acids. This CDR3 reads CASSEGRGLYNEQFF. In DNA form, the CDR3 reads TGTGCCAGCAGTGAAGGCAGGGGCCTCTACAATGAGCAGTTCTTC.

This clone turned up a few times. The chain links TRBV9 to TRBJ2-5; a weak D match, TRBD2 (5 bases). V was trimmed by 8 bases and J by 5 bases, leaving 22 bases between them. The length of the CDR3 is 15 residues. Germline CDR1 and CDR2: SGDLS and YYNGEE. The CDR3 protein is CASGRRTGGGETQYF. Written as DNA, the CDR3 is TGTGCCAGTGGTAGAAGGACCGGCGGCGGGGAGACCCAGTACTTC.

This clone was counted many times. The chain uses TRBV6-5 and TRBJ2-6, with D tentatively TRBD1 (5 bases). The germline gives CDR1 MNHEY, CDR2 SVGAGI. The CDR3 runs to 15 residues. V gave up 6 bases and J gave up 1 base, with 10 bases separating them. CDR3 sequence: CASSPQGSGANVLTF. CDR3 sequence (DNA): TGTGCCAGCAGCCCCCAGGGTTCTGGGGCCAACGTCCTGACTTTC.

This chain joins TRBV6-5 and TRBJ1-2, with TRBD1 matching 7 bases. With V trimmed by 6 bases and J by 8 bases, 6 bases remained unmatched. This CDR3 is built from 12 residues. In germline, CDR1 is MNHEY, CDR2 SVGAGI. DNA for the CDR3: TGTGCCAGCAGAGACAGGGTTAGGGGCTACACCTTC. Translating it yields CASRDRVRGYTF.

The J gene is TRBJ1-1, the V gene TRBV30; 7 positions agree with TRBD1. The CDR3 has 12 residues. V lost 4 bases, J lost 8 bases, and 7 bases stayed unmatched. Germline V gene lookup returns CDR1 GTSNPN and CDR2 SVGIG (reference sequence). The CDR3 DNA follows: TGTGCCTGGAACAGGGACAGCGGGGAAGCTTTCTTT. Translating gives CAWNRDSGEAFF.

This chain uses TRBV10-2 with TRBJ1-4; weak D call: TRBD1 (5 bases). There are 15 residues in the CDR3. Germline-derived CDR1 and CDR2 are WSHSY and SAAADI. V was shortened by 3 bases and J by 2 bases, with 10 bases between the two germline ends. CDR3 DNA sequence: TGCGCCAGCAGTGATATTGGGGCTACTAATGAAAAACTGTTTTTT. This gives the protein CASSDIGATNEKLFF.

The V and J genes are TRBV4-3 and TRBJ1-6; D not resolved. The germline V gene has CDR1 LGHNA and CDR2 YSLEER. The V and J ends lost 0 bases and 9 bases respectively, with 9 bases between them. The CDR3 sequence is 14 residues long. This CDR3 reads CASSQDNPSSPLHF. CDR3 DNA sequence: TGCGCCAGCAGCCAAGATAACCCCTCTTCACCCCTCCACTTT.

The chain uses TRBV4-2 and TRBJ2-1; 10 positions match TRBD2. The CDR3 extends over 17 amino acids. J lost 5 bases, V lost 6 bases, and 13 bases had no gene match. CDR1 and CDR2 (germline): LGHNA, YNFKEQ. DNA for the CDR3: TGTGCCAGCAGACCCCTCCTTAAGCGGGGGGGGGACAATGAGCAGTTCTTC. Its protein product is CASRPLLKRGGDNEQFF.

The chain links TRBV5-6 to TRBJ2-7; D gene unclear. There are 15 residues in the CDR3. In germline, CDR1 is SGHDT, CDR2 YYEEEE. The V end was cut by 5 bases, the J end by 5 bases, with 20 bases between. CDR3 sequence reads: CASRFEEKGTHEQYF. DNA for the CDR3: TGTGCCAGCAGATTCGAGGAAAAGGGAACCCACGAGCAGTACTTC.

The V call is TRBV7-2, the J call TRBJ1-1, with a tentative D call TRBD1 (5 bases). The V gene lost 4 bases and the J gene lost 5 bases, with 11 bases spanning the gap. Germline V gene data show CDR1 as SGHTA and CDR2 as FQGNSA. The CDR3 runs 13 residues. The DNA of the CDR3 is TGTGCCAGCAGCTCCACCCCAGGGACTGAAGCTTTCTTT. Its translation: CASSSTPGTEAFF.

This clone was recorded only once. J is TRBJ1-5 and V is TRBV5-1, with 7 bases lining up with TRBD1. The V gene's germline CDR1 is SGHRS and CDR2 YFSETQ. CDR3 size: 14 residues. V trimming: 4 bases; J trimming: 5 bases; junction bases outside the gene matches: 6. The CDR3 sequence: CASSPGTDYQPQHF. CDR3 sequence (DNA): TGCGCCAGCAGCCCTGGGACAGACTATCAGCCCCAGCATTTT.

The chain carries TRBV6-8 and TRBJ1-4, with 7 bases that match TRBD1. In germline, CDR1 is MNHGY, CDR2 SAAAGT. Trimming took 1 base from V and 8 from J; bases not matched to a gene: 4. This CDR3 comprises 14 residues. The CDR3 bases are TGTGCCAGCAGTTACTGTCGGGGACAGGAAAAACTGTTTTTT. It codes for CASSYCRGQEKLFF.

The rearrangement joins TRBV5-7 to TRBJ1-2; D unclear. TRBV5-7 is known as an ORF, though its function is uncertain. Between the trimmed V and J ends, which lost 0 bases and 4 bases, there was a span of 13 bases. The CDR3 runs 15 residues. In DNA, the CDR3 is TGTGCCAGCAGCTTGGTTAGAGGAGCTCTCTATGGCTACACCTTC. Translation gives CASSLVRGALYGYTF.

The rearrangement uses TRBV10-3 and TRBJ1-4; 7 nucleotides agree with TRBD1. With V trimmed by 5 bases and J by 4 bases, 7 bases remained unmatched. The CDR3 loop spans 15 amino acids. CDR1 is ENHRY, CDR2 SYGVKD, per germline. The CDR3 sequence is CAISPGTAGNEKLFF. The CDR3 DNA follows: TGTGCCATCAGTCCCGGGACAGCCGGTAATGAAAAACTGTTTTTT.

V gene TRBV5-6 combines with J gene TRBJ2-7; TRBD1 matches 9 bases. Germline CDR1 SGHDT, CDR2 YYEEEE. There are 13 residues in the CDR3. V dropped 4 bases and J dropped 5; count of bases not matched to a gene: 4. The CDR3 loop reads CASSKGQGHEQYV. The CDR3 DNA reads TGTGCCAGCAGCAAGGGACAGGGACACGAGCAGTACGTC.

The chain recombines TRBV5-6 with TRBJ1-3; the match to TRBD1 covers 7 bases. There are 16 residues in the CDR3. Germline trimming cut 5 bases from V and 0 bases from J; bases unmatched to any gene: 8. The V gene's germline CDR1 is SGHDT and CDR2 YYEEEE. CDR3 region: CASSTGAISSGNTIYF. The CDR3 DNA follows: TGTGCCAGCAGTACAGGGGCCATCTCCTCTGGAAACACCATATATTTT.